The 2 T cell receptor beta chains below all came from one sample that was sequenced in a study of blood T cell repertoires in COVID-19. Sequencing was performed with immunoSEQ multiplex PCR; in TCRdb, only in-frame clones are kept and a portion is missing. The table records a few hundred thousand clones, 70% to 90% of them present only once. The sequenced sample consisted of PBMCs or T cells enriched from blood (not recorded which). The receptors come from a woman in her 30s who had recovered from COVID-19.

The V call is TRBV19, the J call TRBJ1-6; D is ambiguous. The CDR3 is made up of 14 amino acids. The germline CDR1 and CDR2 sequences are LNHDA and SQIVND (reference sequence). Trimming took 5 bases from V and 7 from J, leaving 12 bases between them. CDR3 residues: CASSAGQMNSPLHF. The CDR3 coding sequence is TGTGCCAGTAGTGCTGGCCAAATGAATTCACCCCTCCACTTT.

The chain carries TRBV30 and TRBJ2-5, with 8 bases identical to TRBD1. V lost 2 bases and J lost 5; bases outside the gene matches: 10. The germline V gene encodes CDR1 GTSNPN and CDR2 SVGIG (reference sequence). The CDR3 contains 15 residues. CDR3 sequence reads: CAWSLRTGPGETQYF. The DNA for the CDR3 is TGTGCCTGGAGTCTTCGGACAGGGCCCGGGGAGACCCAGTACTTC.